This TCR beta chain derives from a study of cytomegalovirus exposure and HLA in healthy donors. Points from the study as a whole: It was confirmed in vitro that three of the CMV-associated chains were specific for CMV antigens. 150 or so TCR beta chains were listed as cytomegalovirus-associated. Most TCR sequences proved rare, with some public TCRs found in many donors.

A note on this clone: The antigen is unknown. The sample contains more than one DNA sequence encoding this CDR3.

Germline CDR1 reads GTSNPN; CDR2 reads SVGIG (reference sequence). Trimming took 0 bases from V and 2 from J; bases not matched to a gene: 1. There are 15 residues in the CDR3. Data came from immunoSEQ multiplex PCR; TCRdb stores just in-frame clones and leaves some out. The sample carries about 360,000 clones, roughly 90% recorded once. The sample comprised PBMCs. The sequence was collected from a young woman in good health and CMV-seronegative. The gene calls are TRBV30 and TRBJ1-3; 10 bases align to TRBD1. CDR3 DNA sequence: TGTGCCTGGAGTGTAGGGACAGGGGCTGGAAACACCATATATTTT. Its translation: CAWSVGTGAGNTIYF.